Shown below are 18 T cell receptor beta chains from a single sample sequenced in a study of shared clonotypes between healthy human individuals. The naive CD8 population came from CD45RO-negative cells selected for CCR7, without terminally differentiated effector memory CD45RA+ cells. Sequenced by immunoSEQ multiplex PCR; TCRdb stores in-frame clones only, minus some. The table lists about 820,000 clones, 80% to 95% of them singletons. Sample: naive CD8+ T cells sorted from blood. Source of these receptors: a man aged 25-45 years in good health.

The genes are TRBV19 and TRBJ2-7; possibly TRBD2 for D (6 bases). V was trimmed by 6 bases and J by 0 bases, leaving 12 bases between them. There are 14 residues in the CDR3. CDR1 and CDR2 from the germline V gene are LNHDA and SQIVND (reference sequence). The CDR3 is CASSDRLDSYEQYF. In DNA, the CDR3 is TGTGCCAGTAGCGACCGACTAGACTCCTACGAGCAGTACTTC.

V is TRBV7-8 and J is TRBJ1-2, with TRBD1 matching 7 bases. V gave up 5 bases and J gave up 7 bases; unmatched junction bases: 19. There are 17 residues in the CDR3. Per the germline V gene, CDR1 is SGHVS and CDR2 is FQNEAQ. CDR3 region: CASSQKERPRQGFGYTF. The CDR3 coding sequence is TGTGCCAGCAGCCAGAAAGAACGGCCGCGACAGGGCTTTGGCTACACCTTC.

The gene calls are TRBV7-6 and TRBJ2-1, with D possibly being TRBD2 (6 bases). Germline lookup yields CDR1 SGHVS and CDR2 FNYEAQ. V was pared by 0 bases and J by 7 bases, with 10 bases between. CDR3 size: 14 residues. CDR3 in DNA: TGTGCCAGCAGCTTAGCCGGGCTAGCGAATGAGCAGTTCTTC. Amino acids: CASSLAGLANEQFF.

In nucleotides, the CDR3 is TGTGCTAGCAGCGGGACATCGATCCATGGCTACACCTTC. It is translated as CASSGTSIHGYTF. The chain combines TRBV12-5 with TRBJ1-2, with D possibly matching TRBD1 (6 bases). Germline-derived CDR1 and CDR2 are LGHNT and FRNRAP. The CDR3 runs 13 residues. The ends were cut back, 9 bases at V and 6 bases at J, with 17 bases in the middle.

J is TRBJ2-3 and V is TRBV7-9, with TRBD1 matching over 7 bases. Germline V lookup: CDR1 SEHNR, CDR2 FQNEAQ (reference sequence). The V and J ends lost 7 bases and 10 bases, in that order; junction bases with no gene match: 5. The CDR3 covers 11 residues. Written as DNA, the CDR3 is TGTGCCAGCACCTCACAGGGGCCGCAGTATTTT. Protein: CASTSQGPQYF.

The rearrangement uses TRBV27 and TRBJ2-5; 7 bases line up with TRBD2. This CDR3 is built from 13 residues. The germline V gene encodes CDR1 MNHEY and CDR2 SMNVEV (reference sequence). J was trimmed by 2 bases and V by 3 bases; bases with no gene match: 0. The CDR3 DNA is TGTGCCAGCAGTTTCGGGGGGCAAGAGACCCAGTACTTC. Its protein product is CASSFGGQETQYF.

The rearrangement links TRBV2 to TRBJ1-3; D is ambiguous. CDR1 and CDR2 from the germline V gene are SNHLY and FYNNEI. The CDR3 is 15 residues long. With 5 bases removed from V and 1 base from J, the gap between germline ends came to 12 bases. DNA of the CDR3: TGTGCCAGCAGTCCCGCGCACCCTTCTGGAAACACCATATATTTT. The encoded protein is CASSPAHPSGNTIYF.

V and J are TRBV11-2 and TRBJ2-1; D is perhaps TRBD1 or TRBD2 (5 bases each). This CDR3 has 14 residues. Germline CDR1 reads SGHAT; CDR2 reads FQNNGV. Trimming removed 1 base at V and 7 bases at J, with 11 bases between. The DNA for the CDR3 is TGTGCCAGCAGCTTAGTTCTGGGGGTGAATGAGCAGTTCTTC. Protein product: CASSLVLGVNEQFF.

The CDR3 sequence: CASAKREGRETQYF. The CDR3 nucleotides read TGTGCCAGTGCAAAGCGGGAGGGCCGGGAGACCCAGTACTTC. This chain links TRBV19 with TRBJ2-5; 10 nucleotides match TRBD2. Germline CDR1 and CDR2: LNHDA and SQIVND (reference sequence). Trimming cost V 8 bases and J 5 bases; bases outside gene matches: 8. The CDR3 covers 14 residues.

The V gene is TRBV5-1, the J gene TRBJ2-7, with TRBD1 as a possible D gene (5 bases). The CDR3 is made up of 16 amino acids. Germline CDR1 and CDR2: SGHRS and YFSETQ. The V gene lost 0 bases and the J gene lost 3 bases, with 16 bases spanning the gap. The CDR3 region is CASSLAESGNRYEQYF. DNA of the CDR3: TGCGCCAGCAGCTTGGCCGAGTCAGGGAACCGCTACGAGCAGTACTTC.

J is TRBJ1-2 and V is TRBV14; D gene unclear. CDR1 is SGHDN and CDR2 is FVKESK in the germline V gene. The ends were cut back, 2 bases at V and 8 bases at J, with 18 bases in the middle. CDR3 length equals 15 residues. The CDR3 here is CASSQYGVPPPGYTF. In nucleotides, the CDR3 is TGTGCCAGCAGCCAATACGGAGTCCCCCCGCCAGGCTACACCTTC.

This chain joins TRBV4-2 and TRBJ1-5; D is perhaps TRBD1 (5 bases). Trimming took 0 bases from V and 3 from J, leaving 12 bases between them. The CDR3 runs to 16 residues. The germline V gene encodes CDR1 LGHNA and CDR2 YNFKEQ. The CDR3 nucleotides read TGTGCCAGCAGCCAAGAAGGGGCGGTGCCCAATCAGCCCCAGCATTTT. It yields the protein CASSQEGAVPNQPQHF.

The V call is TRBV15, the J call TRBJ1-4, with 9 bases matching TRBD1. The CDR3 has 17 amino acids. Germline V lookup: CDR1 LNHNV, CDR2 YYDKDF (reference sequence). J gave up 6 bases and V 3 bases, and 11 bases lay outside the gene matches. Here the CDR3 reads CATSSYAARTGDEKLFF. In DNA, the CDR3 is TGTGCCACCAGCAGCTACGCAGCCCGGACAGGGGATGAAAAACTGTTTTTT.

This chain links TRBV7-6 with TRBJ2-6; D remains unclear. CDR1 and CDR2 from the germline V gene are SGHVS and FNYEAQ. This CDR3 comprises 15 residues. Trimming took 6 bases from V and 0 from J, leaving 9 bases between them. CDR3 DNA: TGTGCCAGCAGTGTCTGGCACTCTGGGGCCAACGTCCTGACTTTC. Amino acid sequence: CASSVWHSGANVLTF.

The V call is TRBV5-6, the J call TRBJ1-5, with D possibly matching TRBD1 (5 bases). This CDR3 has 14 amino acids. V was shortened by 3 bases and J by 1 base, with 8 bases between the two germline ends. Germline-derived CDR1 and CDR2 are SGHDT and YYEEEE. For the CDR3, the DNA is TGTGCCAGCAGCTCCCGGGACAGCAATCAGCCCCAGCATTTT. Its protein is CASSSRDSNQPQHF.

V is TRBV9 and J is TRBJ2-3; 7 bases align to TRBD2. Germline CDR1 and CDR2: SGDLS and YYNGEE. V was clipped by 3 bases and J by 4 bases; unmatched bases: 8. The CDR3 spans 15 residues. The CDR3: CASSGILATPDTQYF. The CDR3 DNA reads as TGTGCCAGCAGCGGAATACTAGCGACCCCAGATACGCAGTATTTT. Using reference TRBV9 and TRBJ2-3 for the parts outside the CDR3, the full variable domain is DSGVTQTPKHLITATGQRVTLRCSPRSGDLSVYWYQQSLDQGLQFLIQYYNGEERAKGNILERFSAQQFPDLHSELNLSSLELGDSALYFCASSGILATPDTQYFGPGTRLTVL.

CDR3 bases: TGTGCCAGCAGTCCCGGACTTGGGACAGGGGTTGAAAAACTGTTTTTT. Its protein product is CASSPGLGTGVEKLFF. The V gene is TRBV27, the J gene TRBJ1-4; 10 bases agree with TRBD1. CDR3 length equals 16 residues. J lost 7 bases, V lost 5 bases, and 10 bases had no gene match. CDR1 is MNHEY, CDR2 SMNVEV, per germline (reference sequence).

The rearrangement links TRBV28 to TRBJ2-2; 8 positions match TRBD2. Per germline, CDR1 MDHEN and CDR2 SYDVKM. The CDR3 is 14 residues long. The V and J ends lost 11 bases and 9 bases, in that order; junction bases with no gene match: 14. In nucleotides, the CDR3 is TGTGCCCACGGTGGCGGACTAGCTCCCCGGGAGCTGTTTTTT. Its translation is CAHGGGLAPRELFF.